Each of the 28 T cell receptor beta chains below was sequenced from the same sample in a study of tumor-infiltrating lymphocytes in primary liver carcinoma. The study extracted blood RNA from unsorted whole blood and also extracted germline DNA. TCR beta cDNA was made from around 520 ng total RNA with a constant-region primer. Library construction for TCR beta comprised three nested multiplex PCR rounds performed with slightly modified ARM-PCR. Forward primers for TRBV1-TRBV30 and a C-beta reverse primer served the first two PCR rounds, at roughly 10 cycles each. In TCRdb, the multiplex PCR reads were re-called with MiXCR into one record per CDR3 protein. The sample yields approximately 330,000 distinct CDR3 sequences, approximately 65% seen once. Sequencing was done on a sample of peripheral blood. Source of these receptors: a man aged 40-55 years with primary liver carcinoma and hepatitis B virus infection.

Concerning this clonotype itself: The junction differs from germline at one of its ends, possibly a read error. The J gene is TRBJ2-3, the V gene TRBV6-1; 7 nucleotides line up with TRBD2. This CDR3 has 14 amino acids. The germline V gene has CDR1 MNHNS and CDR2 SASEGT. CDR3 amino acids: CASRVAGKTDTHYF. CDR3 nucleotide sequence: TGTGCCAGCAGGGTAGCGGGTAAGACAGATACGCACTATTTT.

V usage is TRBV7-9 and J usage is TRBJ1-4; possibly TRBD1 for D (5 bases). The germline V gene has CDR1 SEHNR and CDR2 FQNEAQ (reference sequence). Trimming took 3 bases from V and 8 from J, leaving 10 bases between them. The length of the CDR3 is 13 residues. Here the CDR3 DNA reads TGTGCCAGCAGCTTGGACACGCGGGAAAAACTGTTTTTT. Its protein is CASSLDTREKLFF.

This sequence joins TRBV12-3 or TRBV12-4 and TRBJ2-4; D is tentatively TRBD1 or TRBD2 (7 bases each). The CDR3 length is 15 residues. V shed 4 bases and J shed 5 bases, with 15 bases lying between them. This chain's CDR3 is CASSSPRGGENIQYF. The CDR3 nucleotides read TGTGCCAGCAGTTCCCCCAGGGGGGGGGAAAACATTCAGTACTTC.

This clonotype has a count of ten or more. The V and J genes are TRBV11-3 and TRBJ1-1; D remains ambiguous. V lost 5 bases and J lost 2, with 9 bases in between. In germline, CDR1 is SGHNT, CDR2 YENEEA. The CDR3 contains 13 residues. The CDR3: CASSETVNTEAFF. The CDR3, as DNA: TGTGCCAGCAGCGAAACAGTAAACACTGAAGCTTTCTTT.

The sample holds many counts of this clonotype. The chain links TRBV29-1 to TRBJ2-4; weak D call: TRBD1 (6 bases). Trimming took 1 base from V and 9 from J, leaving 13 bases between them. Per germline, CDR1 SQVTM and CDR2 ANQGSEA. This CDR3 is built from 13 residues. The CDR3 region is CSVEGGGSGIQYF. As DNA, the CDR3 is TGCAGCGTTGAAGGAGGGGGTAGTGGCATTCAGTACTTC.

As concerns this clonotype: A read error may be the cause here, since a much bigger clone is one base away. The chain combines TRBV4-1 with TRBJ2-1; D gene unclear. The CDR3 sequence is 15 residues long. The V end lost 5 bases, the J end lost 10 bases, and 21 bases lay between the germline ends. Germline-derived CDR1 and CDR2 are MGHRA and YSYEKL. CDR3 protein: CASSVTDRESYEQFF. The CDR3 DNA follows: TGCGCCAGCAGCGTCACAGACCGAGAGTCCTACGAGCAGTTCTTC.

The V gene is TRBV6-2 or TRBV6-3, the J gene TRBJ2-2; TRBD1 might be the D (5 bases). In germline, CDR1 is MNHEY, CDR2 SVGEGT. This CDR3 is 13 amino acids long. Trimming took off 5 bases at V and 11 bases at J, with 15 bases between the two ends. The chain's CDR3 is CASSDQGIGELFF. CDR3 nucleotide sequence: TGTGCCAGCAGTGATCAGGGAATCGGAGAGCTGTTTTTT.

As to this clonotype: Relative to the germline gene, one junction end is altered; a read error may explain this. The chain uses TRBV11-2 and TRBJ2-5, with TRBD1 as a possible D gene (6 bases). The CDR3 covers 15 residues. Per germline, CDR1 SGHAT and CDR2 FQNNGV. The CDR3 loop is CASSPRGTEQEAQYF. The CDR3 DNA follows: TGTGCCAGCAGCCCAAGGGGGACGGAGCAAGAGGCCCAGTACTTC.

Regarding this clonotype: This may come from a read error, since a much larger clone is one base off. This chain links TRBV6-5 with TRBJ2-3, with a weak D call TRBD1 (8 bases). This CDR3 comprises 16 residues. Germline V lookup: CDR1 MNHEY, CDR2 SVGAGI. Trimming cost V 0 bases and J 5 bases, with 15 bases left between them. The CDR3 coding sequence is TGTGCCAGCAGTTACTCAGGGGGGGGACAGGTAGATACGCAGTATTTT. Translation gives CASSYSGGGQVDTQYF.

About this clonotype itself: One base away lies a much larger clone, so this may be a sequencing read error. The chain links TRBV29-1 to TRBJ1-2; D remains unclear. Germline CDR1 SQVTM, CDR2 ANQGSEA. Trimming took off 2 bases at V and 4 bases at J, with 23 bases between the two ends. The CDR3 runs to 17 residues. CDR3 sequence: CSVEKLRVGQRSYGYTF. The CDR3 region has the DNA TGCAGCGTTGAAAAGTTAAGGGTCGGCCAGAGGTCCTATGGCTACACCTTC.

V is TRBV5-1 and J is TRBJ2-5; 8 positions agree with TRBD2. This CDR3 is 14 amino acids long. Germline CDR1 SGHRS, CDR2 YFSETQ. The ends lost 3 bases at V and 5 bases at J; junction bases unmatched: 6. This chain's CDR3 is CASSWSGRPETQYF. For the CDR3, the DNA is TGCGCCAGCAGCTGGAGCGGGAGACCGGAGACCCAGTACTTC.

Remarks on this clonotype: Since a much larger clone is just one base distant, this may be a read error. This sequence joins TRBV5-1 and TRBJ2-5, with D tentatively TRBD1 or TRBD2 (5 bases each). CDR3 size: 14 residues. Germline lookup yields CDR1 SGHRS and CDR2 YFSETQ. CDR3: CANSLDLGTETQYF. DNA of the CDR3: TGCGCCAACAGCTTGGACTTGGGGACAGAGACCCAGTACTTC. The full variable domain, in which reference TRBV5-1 and TRBJ2-5 provide the parts outside the CDR3, is KAGVTQTPRYLIKTRGQQVTLSCSPISGHRSVSWYQQTPGQGLQFLFEYFSETQRNKGNFPGRFSGRQFSNSRSEMNVSTLELGDSALYLCANSLDLGTETQYFGPGTRLLVL.

Of note for this clonotype: It may be a read error: a sequence one base away is much more abundant. Without the conserved terminal phenylalanine or tryptophan, this CDR3 likely stems from a read error. The chain couples TRBV4-2 to TRBJ1-1, with a weak D call TRBD1 (6 bases). The CDR3 is 13 amino acids. Per germline, CDR1 LGHNA and CDR2 YNFKEQ. Trimming left V 2 bases short and J 8 bases short, with 12 bases between. The CDR3 coding sequence is TGTGCCAGCAGCCAACGAACCGACAGGGAAGCTTTCTCT. Translation gives CASSQRTDREAFS.

This clonotype was picked up many times. This chain links TRBV29-1 with TRBJ2-1; 9 nucleotides agree with TRBD2. This CDR3 region has 15 residues. The trim removed 2 bases at V and 4 bases at J, leaving 6 bases unmatched. Germline CDR1 reads SQVTM; CDR2 reads ANQGSEA. Written as DNA, the CDR3 is TGCAGCGTTGAAAACCGACTAGCGGTTTACAATGAGCAGTTCTTC. Residues: CSVENRLAVYNEQFF.

This clonotype was seen once. The conserved phenylalanine or tryptophan normally closing the CDR3 is absent here, so this likely arose from a read error. This chain joins TRBV4-3 and TRBJ2-1, with 8 bases fitting TRBD2. In germline, CDR1 is LGHNA, CDR2 YSLEER. There are 19 residues in the CDR3. Trimming removed 3 bases from V and 0 bases from J; junction bases left unmatched: 13. CDR3 region: CASSQRAFLSGSSYNEQFI. CDR3 DNA: TGCGCCAGCAGCCAGCGAGCCTTCCTAAGCGGGAGCTCCTACAATGAGCAGTTCATC.

This clonotype was counted a few times. The chain carries TRBV25-1 and TRBJ2-7, with 9 positions matching TRBD1. The CDR3 sequence is 15 residues long. Germline CDR1 and CDR2: MGHDK and SYGVNS. The J segment lost 5 bases and the V segment lost 11 bases, leaving 16 bases of the junction unmatched. CDR3 protein: CASAHGDRVSHEQYF. As DNA, the CDR3 is TGTGCCTCCGCACATGGGGACAGGGTAAGCCACGAGCAGTACTTC.

This clonotype was detected many times. The rearrangement links TRBV5-1 to TRBJ1-5; D unclear. The V gene's germline CDR1 is SGHRS and CDR2 YFSETQ. Trimming removed 0 bases at V and 3 bases at J, with 16 bases between. This CDR3 region has 17 residues. CDR3 sequence (DNA): TGCGCCAGCAGCTTGGGAAACCGATTATGGGACAATCAGCCCCAGCATTTT. The encoded protein is CASSLGNRLWDNQPQHF.

Remarks on this clonotype: A junction end diverges from the germline sequence, so it may reflect a read error. CDR3 nucleotide sequence: TGTGCCGGCAGCTTAGGACAGGGGGCCTACAAGCAGTTCTTC. It yields the protein CAGSLGQGAYKQFF. The chain is built from TRBV11-2 and TRBJ2-1; 11 bases match TRBD1. The germline gives CDR1 SGHAT, CDR2 FQNNGV. The CDR3 contains 14 residues.

As to this clonotype: At one of its ends the junction is not consistent with the germline gene, which may arise from a read error. The chain recombines TRBV11-2 with TRBJ1-2, with D uncertain. The V gene's germline CDR1 is SGHAT and CDR2 FQNNGV. This CDR3 spans 13 amino acids. The CDR3 DNA is TGTGTCAGCAGCCCGGATAGTACCCATGGCTACACCTTC. It is translated as CVSSPDSTHGYTF. Full variable domain (outside the CDR3, taken from reference TRBV11-2 and TRBJ1-2): EAGVAQSPRYKIIEKRQSVAFWCNPISGHATLYWYQQILGQGPKLLIQFQNNGVVDDSQLPKDRFSAERLKGVDSTLKIQPAKLEDSAVYLCVSSPDSTHGYTFGSGTRLTVV.

This chain joins TRBV30 and TRBJ2-3; 16 nucleotides line up with TRBD2. CDR1 and CDR2 (germline): GTSNPN, SVGIG (reference sequence). Unmatched junction bases numbered 12, after V lost 2 bases and J lost 4 bases. The CDR3 has 19 residues. CDR3 residues: CAWSRGPGTSGRAPDTQYF. The CDR3 region has the DNA TGTGCCTGGAGTCGAGGCCCCGGGACTAGCGGGAGGGCCCCAGATACGCAGTATTTT.

The V call is TRBV4-1, the J call TRBJ2-5, with D possibly TRBD2 on 6 matching bases. V gave up 0 bases and J gave up 5 bases, with 13 bases separating them. This CDR3 has 15 amino acids. Germline values: CDR1 MGHRA, CDR2 YSYEKL. The CDR3 coding sequence is TGCGCCAGCAGCCAAGATCAGGGAGGTTTGGAGACCCAGTACTTC. It is translated as CASSQDQGGLETQYF.

The V call is TRBV18, the J call TRBJ1-2; no definite D call. Germline loops: CDR1 KGHSH, CDR2 LQKENI. Trimming cost V 6 bases and J 3 bases, with 11 bases left between them. There are 13 residues in the CDR3. In nucleotides, the CDR3 is TGTGCCAGCTCTGCCGGGCCCGACTATGGCTACACCTTC. Residues: CASSAGPDYGYTF.

With regard to this clonotype: This sequence may be a read error, since a much larger clone differs from it by one base. The V call is TRBV6-1, the J call TRBJ1-5, with D maybe TRBD1 (5 bases). V was cut by 7 bases and J by 4 bases, with 26 bases left in between. The CDR3 length is 18 residues. Germline V CDR1 and CDR2: MNHNS, SASEGT. CDR3 residues: CASNTGKGVPAGNQPQHF. The CDR3 bases are TGTGCCAGCAATACCGGGAAAGGGGTTCCAGCTGGTAATCAGCCCCAGCATTTT.

This clonotype came up once. V and J are TRBV13 and TRBJ2-5, with TRBD1 identical over 9 bases. CDR3 length equals 14 residues. The ends lost 8 bases at V and 4 bases at J; junction bases unmatched: 8. Germline CDR1 and CDR2: PRHDT and FYEKMQ (reference sequence). The CDR3 DNA reads TGTGCCAGCGGCCCGGACAGGGGAAGAGAGACCCAGTACTTC. The encoded protein is CASGPDRGRETQYF.

About this clonotype: It is likely a read error, because the conserved phenylalanine at the end of the CDR3 is missing. J is TRBJ1-1 and V is TRBV11-2, with 9 bases matching TRBD1. The germline CDR1 and CDR2 sequences are SGHAT and FQNNGV. This CDR3 is 16 amino acids long. Written as DNA, the CDR3 is TGCGCCAGCAGCCTAGGATTTACAGGGGGCTTCACTGAAGCTTTCCTT. Its translation is CASSLGFTGGFTEAFL.

A word on this clonotype: A much larger clonotype is one base distant, so this may be a read error. The CDR3 spells CASSHDLTSGIDTQYF. CDR3 DNA sequence: TGTGCCAGCAGCCATGATTTAACTAGCGGGATTGATACGCAGTATTTT. The chain carries TRBV4-2 and TRBJ2-3; TRBD2 aligns across 10 bases. Looked up from germline, CDR1 is LGHNA and CDR2 is YNFKEQ. V was clipped by 3 bases and J by 6 bases; unmatched bases: 9. The CDR3 is made up of 16 amino acids.

In its sample, this clonotype was seen many times. The rearrangement uses TRBV6-5 and TRBJ2-3; 9 bases map to TRBD1. The V gene end was trimmed by 8 bases and the J gene end by 6 bases; junction bases not matched to a gene: 12. CDR1 is MNHEY, CDR2 SVGAGI, per germline. The CDR3 runs to 15 residues. CDR3 in amino acids: CASRETGGMGDTQYF. DNA of the CDR3: TGTGCCAGCCGAGAAACAGGGGGCATGGGGGATACGCAGTATTTT.

About this clonotype: A much larger clone differs from this one at a single base, so this may be a read error. The conserved final phenylalanine or tryptophan is absent from the CDR3, which likely points to a read error. No DNA is shown, since the ends of the CDR3 on it are uncertain; the CDR3 is the one TCRdb lists. The V gene is TRBV11-3, the J gene TRBJ2-7; the DNA was not compared with TRBD2, the D call given in the table. In germline, CDR1 is SGHNT, CDR2 YENEEA. The CDR3 is 13 amino acids in total, end residues counted. Here the CDR3 reads CASSRDSGYEEYL.